This passage covers 25 T cell receptor beta chains from one sample sequenced in a study of spatial heterogeneity in lung cancer. Documented time point: sample taken at primary tumor resection. Material for sequencing was whole RNA from tumor, nontumor lung or frozen PBMC, left unsorted. MiXCR was run by TCRdb on the 5' RACE reads, yielding one entry per CDR3 protein. The sample lists 50,000 to 65,000 distinct CDR3 sequences, 8.4% occurring once. The specimen comprised PBMCs, sampled at surgery. The receptors were gathered from a female donor with early-stage non-small cell lung cancer.

This clonotype was recorded a few times. The chain joins TRBV6-1 to TRBJ1-1, with TRBD1 identical over 9 bases. The CDR3 spans 15 residues. The V and J ends lost 7 bases and 4 bases, in that order; junction bases with no gene match: 10. From germline, CDR1 is MNHNS and CDR2 SASEGT. The CDR3 sequence is CASKTNRGQFTEAFF. CDR3 sequence (DNA): TGTGCCAGCAAGACCAACAGGGGGCAGTTCACTGAAGCTTTCTTT.

This clonotype has more than one count but fewer than ten. The rearrangement uses TRBV5-1 and TRBJ2-5; D might be TRBD1 (5 bases). CDR3 length: 15 amino acids. Germline CDR1 reads SGHRS; CDR2 reads YFSETQ. V was clipped by 1 base and J by 3 bases, with 13 bases between them. The DNA of the CDR3 is TGCGCCAGCAGCTTGACAGGACGGAATAAAGAGACCCAGTACTTC. It yields the protein CASSLTGRNKETQYF.

This clonotype occurred many times. The chain has TRBV6-2 or TRBV6-3 and TRBJ2-1; D may be TRBD1 or TRBD2 (5 bases each). The CDR3 runs to 14 residues. Germline lookup yields CDR1 MNHEY and CDR2 SVGEGT. V lost 6 bases and J 3 bases, leaving 12 bases between the germline ends. In DNA, the CDR3 is TGTGCCAGCAGCCCCGCTGGGGGCTACAATGAGCAGTTCTTC. Translation gives CASSPAGGYNEQFF.

This clonotype has at least ten counts. The rearrangement uses TRBV12-3 or TRBV12-4 and TRBJ2-3, with a tentative D call TRBD2 (5 bases). The V end lost 5 bases, the J end lost 5 bases, and 8 bases lay between the germline ends. The CDR3 consists of 12 residues. The CDR3 sequence is CASSPGKDTQYF. The CDR3 DNA reads as TGTGCCAGCAGTCCCGGGAAAGATACGCAGTATTTT.

The V call is TRBV18, the J call TRBJ2-3; D is possibly TRBD2 (5 bases). The ends were cut back, 6 bases at V and 6 bases at J, with 19 bases in the middle. Germline assignment: CDR1 KGHSH and CDR2 LQKENI. The CDR3 extends over 15 amino acids. CDR3 bases: TGTGCCAGCTCCCCGGGATTCACCGGAGCGGATACGCAGTATTTT. This gives the protein CASSPGFTGADTQYF.

This clonotype has at least ten counts. The chain links TRBV19 to TRBJ1-2, with 7 bases lining up with TRBD1. This CDR3 is 12 amino acids long. The ends lost 10 bases at V and 5 bases at J; junction bases unmatched: 7. CDR1 and CDR2 (germline): LNHDA, SQIVND (reference sequence). CDR3 sequence: CATPGGAYGYTF. In DNA, the CDR3 is TGTGCCACTCCAGGGGGTGCGTATGGCTACACCTTC.

There are a few counts of this clonotype. This chain uses TRBV27 with TRBJ2-5; no clear D. CDR3 length: 13 amino acids. V was shortened by 2 bases and J by 3 bases, with 7 bases between the two germline ends. The germline CDR1 and CDR2 sequences are MNHEY and SMNVEV (reference sequence). The CDR3 DNA is TGTGCCAGCAGTTTAGGGATCAAAGAGACCCAGTACTTC. Encoded protein: CASSLGIKETQYF.

By its share, this clonotype is medium-sized. The rearrangement links TRBV4-1 to TRBJ1-4; no definite D call. The CDR3 covers 15 residues. Germline loops: CDR1 MGHRA, CDR2 YSYEKL. Trimming shortened V by 0 bases and J by 5 bases, and 10 bases separated the two germline ends. The CDR3 here is CASSQDDGENEKLFF. CDR3 nucleotides: TGCGCCAGCAGCCAAGACGACGGGGAAAATGAAAAACTGTTTTTT.

The chain combines TRBV20-1 with TRBJ1-1; D is perhaps TRBD1 (5 bases). Trimming cost V 0 bases and J 2 bases, with 13 bases left between them. This CDR3 comprises 15 residues. CDR1 and CDR2 from the germline V gene are DFQATT and SNEGSKA (reference sequence). CDR3 protein: CSARDPTGGNTEAFF. CDR3 bases: TGCAGTGCTAGAGACCCCACGGGGGGAAACACTGAAGCTTTCTTT.

This clonotype came up many times. J is TRBJ2-3 and V is TRBV20-1; a possible D gene is TRBD2 (5 bases). V gave up 4 bases and J gave up 4 bases, with 15 bases separating them. The germline CDR1 and CDR2 sequences are DFQATT and SNEGSKA (reference sequence). The CDR3 loop spans 14 amino acids. The CDR3 sequence: CSATLSRGADTQYF. For the CDR3, the DNA is TGCAGTGCTACCCTAAGTCGGGGAGCAGATACGCAGTATTTT.

CDR3 region: CASSQGTMNTEAFF. CDR3 bases: TGTGCCAGCAGCCAAGGGACAATGAACACTGAAGCTTTCTTT. This chain links TRBV3-1 with TRBJ1-1; tentatively, D is TRBD1 (5 bases). CDR1 and CDR2 (germline): LGHDT, YNNKEL (reference sequence). V was shortened by 1 base and J by 0 bases, with 6 bases between the two germline ends. The CDR3 consists of 14 residues.

Remarks on this clonotype: This could be a read error, since a much larger clone is one nucleotide away. The chain employs TRBV30 and TRBJ2-3; the D is unclear. In germline, CDR1 is GTSNPN, CDR2 SVGIG (reference sequence). This CDR3 contains 17 residues. CDR3 region: CAWSPPARALGTDMQYF. In DNA, the CDR3 is TGTGCCTGGAGTCCCCCCGCCAGAGCCCTGGGCACAGATATGCAGTATTTT.

There are many counts of this clonotype. The V gene is TRBV24-1, the J gene TRBJ2-1; TRBD1 matches 8 bases. This CDR3 has 15 amino acids. V shed 3 bases, J shed 6 bases, and the junction held 6 bases outside the gene matches. Per the germline V gene, CDR1 is KGHDR and CDR2 is SFDVKD. The CDR3 region is CATSDPGQGLNEQFF. The CDR3 region has the DNA TGTGCCACCAGTGATCCCGGACAGGGTCTCAATGAGCAGTTCTTC.

The genes are TRBV27 and TRBJ1-4, with D hard to call. Germline V gene data show CDR1 as MNHEY and CDR2 as SMNVEV (reference sequence). This CDR3 is built from 13 residues. With 7 bases removed from V and 2 bases from J, the gap between germline ends came to 8 bases. The CDR3 nucleotides read TGTGCCAGCAAGGAGAATACTAATGAAAAACTGTTTTTT. Translation: CASKENTNEKLFF.

The chain has TRBV20-1 and TRBJ1-3; D perhaps matches TRBD1 (6 bases). CDR3 length: 16 residues. CDR1 is DFQATT and CDR2 is SNEGSKA in the germline V gene (reference sequence). V was trimmed by 0 bases and J by 0 bases, leaving 12 bases between them. The CDR3 protein is CSAREPGHGSGNTIYF. CDR3 in DNA: TGCAGTGCTAGAGAACCGGGACATGGCTCTGGAAACACCATATATTTT.

This clonotype occurred a few times. V gene TRBV2 combines with J gene TRBJ1-4; 7 bases align to TRBD1. CDR1 is SNHLY and CDR2 is FYNNEI in the germline V gene. V lost 6 bases, J lost 1 base, and 2 bases stayed unmatched. This CDR3 contains 14 residues. CDR3 protein: CASRGDRTNEKLFF. The CDR3 DNA sequence: TGTGCCAGCAGAGGGGACAGAACTAATGAAAAACTGTTTTTT.

The sample holds many counts of this clonotype. The rearrangement links TRBV16 to TRBJ1-6; no reliable D call. V lost 3 bases and J 4 bases, leaving 4 bases between the germline ends. The CDR3 length is 13 residues. The germline V gene encodes CDR1 KGHSY and CDR2 FQNENV. CDR3 coding DNA: TGTGCCAGCAGCCAGGGATATAATTCACCCCTCCACTTT. It yields the protein CASSQGYNSPLHF.

A few counts support this clonotype. V is TRBV6-6 and J is TRBJ2-2; weak D call: TRBD2 (6 bases). This CDR3 is 16 amino acids long. Trimming cost V 2 bases and J 0 bases, with 10 bases left between them. The germline CDR1 and CDR2 sequences are MNHNY and SVGAGI (reference sequence). CDR3: CASSYPAGTNTGELFF. The CDR3 DNA reads TGTGCCAGCAGTTACCCCGCGGGAACGAACACCGGGGAGCTGTTTTTT.

This clonotype was counted at least ten times. The chain employs TRBV5-5 and TRBJ1-1; tentatively, D is TRBD1 (6 bases). The CDR3 totals 14 residues. Germline CDR1 and CDR2: SGHKS and YYEKEE (reference sequence). V was cut by 4 bases and J by 2 bases, with 12 bases left in between. CDR3 protein: CASSLGGYNTEAFF. The CDR3 nucleotides read TGTGCCAGCAGCCTGGGGGGCTATAACACTGAAGCTTTCTTT.

This clonotype has at least ten counts. V and J are TRBV28 and TRBJ1-1, with D perhaps matching TRBD1 (6 bases). The CDR3 has 16 residues. Germline CDR1 is MDHEN and CDR2 is SYDVKM. Trimming left V 2 bases short and J 7 bases short, with 20 bases between. As DNA, the CDR3 is TGTGCCAGCAGTTTACCCCTCCGGCAGGGGAGGGGTGAAGCTTTCTTT. It yields the protein CASSLPLRQGRGEAFF.

This chain uses TRBV14 with TRBJ1-1; no definite D call. V shed 3 bases and J shed 0 bases, with 8 bases lying between them. CDR3 size: 14 residues. Germline CDR1 SGHDN, CDR2 FVKESK. The CDR3: CASSQFAMNTEAFF. The CDR3 region has the DNA TGTGCCAGCAGCCAGTTTGCGATGAACACTGAAGCTTTCTTT.

This clonotype was counted many times. This chain connects TRBV12-3 or TRBV12-4 to TRBJ1-3; no clear D gene. CDR3 length equals 14 residues. V shed 5 bases and J shed 1 base, with 9 bases lying between them. CDR3 amino acids: CASSPTRSGNTIYF. The DNA for the CDR3 is TGTGCCAGCAGTCCTACCCGGTCTGGAAACACCATATATTTT.

This rearrangement joins TRBV12-3 or TRBV12-4 to TRBJ2-3; D unresolved. The CDR3 has 15 residues. Deletions cut 2 bases from V and 5 bases from J, with 14 bases between. CDR3 nucleotide sequence: TGTGCCAGCAGTTTACTGGCCGGGTTTAGAGATACGCAGTATTTT. Residues: CASSLLAGFRDTQYF.

This clonotype was observed many times. The gene calls are TRBV5-1 and TRBJ1-5; TRBD1 matches at 9 bases. V was pared by 4 bases and J by 4 bases, with 3 bases of the junction left unmatched. The CDR3 contains 14 residues. Per the germline V gene, CDR1 is SGHRS and CDR2 is YFSETQ. The CDR3 loop reads CASSQGTGNQPQHF. DNA for the CDR3: TGCGCCAGCAGCCAAGGGACAGGGAATCAGCCCCAGCATTTT.

In this sample, this clonotype turned up a few times. The V call is TRBV11-3, the J call TRBJ2-1, with D perhaps TRBD2 (6 bases). There are 16 residues in the CDR3. Per germline, CDR1 SGHNT and CDR2 YENEEA. V dropped 0 bases and J dropped 4 bases, with 13 bases sitting between them. The CDR3 here is CASSLEGGRPYNEQFF. As DNA, the CDR3 is TGTGCCAGCAGCTTAGAGGGTGGGAGGCCGTACAATGAGCAGTTCTTC.